The following is a T cell receptor (beta chain) sequence with its context. The specificity of this receptor is unknown. No base-level quality is on record; no much larger clone is a single base apart. This record belongs to a study of cytomegalovirus exposure and HLA in healthy donors (dated by TCRdb to about 2017). About the investigation overall: According to an earlier analysis of a few hundred of the donors, some 180 million T cells yielded 117 million unique TCR beta sequences and 276 Gb of sequence data. The T cell repertoires of 666 subjects were profiled by immunosequencing and related to cytomegalovirus serostatus. All discovery cohort repertoires had been generated on a single sequencing platform. Several DR-DQ haplotypes were treated as single units for association and clustering because of strong linkage in the cohort. Rather than using new phenotypic data, the later analysis identified candidate immune exposures from TCR beta sequences and from how often those sequences occurred across donors. An earlier analysis of 450 to 750 of the donors used high-throughput TCR beta sequencing to judge whether each TCR beta V gene segment behaved as functional or pseudogenic. HLA typing covered class I and class II loci at four-digit resolution. Across approximately 400 genotyped donors of the cohort, an average of approximately 240,000 unique TCR beta nucleotide sequences per donor were sequenced, and around 20% of those sequences were non-productive. To study patterns of TCR occurrence, a later analysis re-analyzed previously published TCR beta repertoires from 650 to 750 donors and added high-resolution HLA genotyping. Around 300 gigabases of sequencing data and approximately 84 million unique TCR sequences were included in an early release covering roughly 600 HLA-typed donors. To predict cytomegalovirus infection status, the study combined high-throughput TCR immunosequencing, statistical association of individual TCRs with disease status, and machine learning. Alongside the repertoire data, information on donor age, sex, ethnicity and CMV serostatus was compiled. In a later genetic analysis, genome-wide SNP genotypes for about 65% of the roughly 700 donors were used, and that subset was treated as a discovery cohort. The study aimed to test whether signatures of past pathogen exposure could be identified by cataloging public T cell receptors. Among the roughly 370 genotyped donors, approximately 82% belonged to the genetic ancestry cluster associated with self-reported Caucasian donors. Typing coverage varied by locus: about 620-630 donors for A, B, C, DRB1 and DQB1; under 550 for DQA1; around 570 for DPA1; approximately 470 for DPB1. In addition to the first cohort of 500 to 850 subjects, a separate validation cohort of over 90 different subjects was used.

The library was produced with the immunoSEQ multiplex PCR assay. For the multiplex PCR, a mixture combining 60 forward primers for TCR Vbeta segments and 13 reverse primers for TCR Jbeta segments was used. A multiplex PCR assay on genomic DNA amplified the CDR3 region of rearranged TCR beta genes. The amplified TCR beta libraries were sequenced on the Illumina HiSeq System as 87-base-pair reads. The paper's processing steps were these. A later analysis tallied roughly 80 million unique TCR beta chains across the 666 repertoires, and around 9.9 million of those chains were shared by two or more donors. A nearest-neighbor algorithm error-corrected the raw reads and collapsed the reads into unique sequences, merging closely related sequences to remove PCR and sequencing errors. To assign V, D and J gene segments, CDR3 sequences were aligned to IMGT reference sequences. For a sequence to be retained, a match of at least six nucleotides was required to both a V gene segment and a J gene segment. Rearrangements were classified as productive when the CDR3 lacked stop codons and remained in frame with V and J, and all other rearrangements were classified as non-productive. Following IMGT convention, CDR3 was defined as the stretch from the second conserved V-encoded cysteine up to the conserved J-encoded phenylalanine. Sequences without an unambiguous match to a single V gene segment were excluded from the earlier analysis of approximately 560 of the donors. In an earlier analysis of roughly 500 of the donors, V segments were called functional above 56.7% productive rearrangements and were called segregating when the between-donor standard deviation exceeded 5%. A statistical classification framework was built to diagnose cytomegalovirus status from the catalog of TCR beta chain sequences. A later analysis assigned V and J genes by comparing TCR nucleotide sequences with IMGT/GENE-DB human TR gene sequences. In a later analysis, CDR3 sequences and most-parsimonious VDJ recombination scenarios were assigned using the TCRdist pipeline. In a later analysis, every TCR beta chain was defined by the combination of its CDR3 amino acid sequence and its V-gene family, and reads without a unique V-gene family were dropped. As a way to deal with suspected cross-contamination and a sequencing artifact, a later analysis dropped 450 to 600 nucleotide sequences that were highly shared and had low generation probability. In a later analysis, a clonal expansion index for each public chain was calculated from normalized within-repertoire ranks of inferred template counts. A later analysis computed generation probabilities with a VDJ recombination model fitted to out-of-frame rearrangements, and checked the results against IGoR. In a later analysis, hypergeometric tests were used to score TCR-TCR, TCR-HLA and TCR-CMV co-occurrence, with a repertoire-size bias correction applied to TCR pairs. A later analysis estimated false discovery rates by permuting HLA or CMV assignments 20 times. In a later analysis, co-occurring TCRs were grouped using DBSCAN, with TCRdist sequence similarity added in when clustering inside HLA-allele-positive subsets. Co-occurrence clustering excluded repertoires with fewer than 30,000 or more than 120,000 public chains, plus five with anomalous nucleotide sharing. Entries here come from immuneACCESS through TCRdb and include only in-frame sequences with V and J called. Some clones fail to appear in such tables; in the studies checked, an unresolved V gene covers under half of the shortfall, and the cause of the remainder is unknown. V, J and clone size reflect that table, while D and trimming were determined from the DNA. This sample is represented by some 200,000 clones; around 75% of them were singletons. The top ten hold about 6% of the sample.

Results and caveats for the whole study, not just this receptor: In an earlier analysis of 587 of the donors, most TCR beta V segments appeared in productive rearrangements about 90% or about 30% of the time, broadly matching IMGT annotations. In a later analysis, 16,951 TCR beta sequences were associated with specific HLA alleles at a false discovery rate of 0.05. In a later analysis, the rate of TCR association differed among HLA loci, with DRB1 alleles having the most associated TCRs and HLA-C alleles having the fewest. A few of the identified cytomegalovirus-associated TCR beta chains were confirmed in vitro to be specific for cytomegalovirus antigens. In a later analysis, HLA-associated TCR beta chains showed more clonal expansion and lower generation probabilities than non-associated chains that were equally common. The earlier analysis of about 600 of the donors excluded roughly 16 rarely observed V segments, including chromosome 9 orphons, because counts were too low. In a later genetic analysis, a missense DCLRE1C variant was associated with V-gene and J-gene trimming of TCR beta chains, and the association was replicated in an independent cohort. A further reported finding was that TCR beta sequences accurately predicted the HLA-A and HLA-B alleles for most subjects in the first cohort. Cytomegalovirus status was reported to be diagnosed by the classifier with high specificity and sensitivity in both the original and validation cohorts. The 87-base-pair reads could not distinguish some IMGT-functional V segments, including TRBV6-2 and TRBV6-3, so those segments were excluded. Most TCR sequences were observed very rarely across donors, whereas some public TCRs were present in many individuals. The cohort was sequenced for TCR beta chains only, and without alpha or paired-chain data the features that could be detected were limited. The only immune exposure information available for the cohort was CMV serostatus. The study gave a list of about 160 TCR beta chains associated with cytomegalovirus. Most CMV-associated TCR beta chains appeared to be HLA-restricted in a later analysis, and the HLA associations seemed to be driven largely by CMV exposure. Several of the top co-occurrence clusters appeared to be linked to parvovirus B19, influenza, CMV and Epstein-Barr virus, according to a later analysis. Because HLA typing was missing for some donors at each locus, association tests included only the typed subset. When HLA alleles, especially DR and DQ, strongly co-occurred, TCR associations were difficult to assign to individual alleles. According to the authors, the approach could potentially be generalized to other disease states and immunological phenotypes. According to a later genetic analysis, donors in an Asian-associated ancestry cluster had fewer N-insertions in productive TCRs than the approximately 710-donor mean. Presence/absence analyses assumed roughly uniform sequencing depth across donors, an assumption that may not hold. Correlated functional status among segregating V segments might be attributable to linkage disequilibrium, but an unknown experimental factor could not be ruled out. The sequencing pipeline was judged likely to have produced a cluster of highly shared sequence variants as a technical artifact.

V trim: 7 bases; J trim: 1 base; unmatched bases: 8. The CDR3 spans 15 residues, from the cysteine through the phenylalanine. The kept DNA is CDR3 alone, 45 bases in frame from the first base. CDR1 and CDR2, looked up from the germline V gene, are MDHEN and SYDVKM. In total, 630 or so healthy bone marrow donors made up the cohort. Cohort members were all nominally healthy when sampled, although unrecorded immune exposures were likely present. The donor was CMV seropositive and belonged to the group of about 290 seropositive cohort members. Each donor provided a peripheral blood sample, and peripheral blood mononuclear cells were used for TCR beta sequencing. Genomic DNA was extracted from the blood cell samples with the Qiagen DNeasy Blood Extraction Kit.

The receptor was isolated from a middle-aged man in good health and CMV-seropositive. Sample: PBMCs. The rearrangement combines TRBV28 with TRBJ2-5; 8 bases in the junction line up with TRBD2. The CDR3 corresponds to CASTGARGAQETQYF. The bases are TGTGCCAGCACCGGCGCGCGGGGGGCCCAAGAGACCCAGTACTTC.